A selection of T cell receptor beta chains follows, all from one sample in a study of blood T cell repertoires in COVID-19. The assay was immunoSEQ multiplex PCR, and TCRdb's table has in-frame clones only and misses some. The data show 130,000 to 150,000 clones, approximately 91% seen once. Input material: peripheral blood. The receptor source for this set is a human donor in a cohort sampled during active COVID-19. Both conserved end residues are part of each CDR3. A D gene is named only where the DNA matches it firmly. For some rows the clone size is stated as once, few or many, or as a class when expanded; others skip it.

>NA|TRBJ2-7|TRBD1|TRBV5-8
TGTGCCAGCAGCTTGTATGGGGGACAGGGTACCGAGCAGTACTTC
CASSLYGGQGTEQYF
>NA|TRBJ1-1|TRBD1|TRBV19
TGTGCCAGTAGTTCAGGGGGAAGTATAACTGAAGCTTTCTTT
CASSSGGSITEAFF
>NA|TRBJ2-3|TRBD2|TRBV3-1/TRBV3-2
TGTGCCAGCAGCCAAGAGTGGATCGGGGGGGCAGATACGCAGTATTTT
CASSQEWIGGADTQYF
>NA|TRBJ2-5|TRBD2|TRBV28
TGTGCCAGCAGTCCCCCCCTGGCTAGCGGGAAAGAGACCCAGTACTTC
CASSPPLASGKETQYF
>NA|TRBJ2-5|NA|TRBV7-2
TGTGCCAGCAGCTTAGTCGGGATCGGAGAGACCCAGTACTTC
CASSLVGIGETQYF
>NA|TRBJ1-1|NA|TRBV5-1
TGCGCCAGCAGCCCTTTAGATCAGGGGCGATCCACTGAAGCTTTCTTT
CASSPLDQGRSTEAFF
>NA|TRBJ1-5|TRBD1|TRBV7-2
TGTGCCAGCAGCCTACGACAGGGTAATCAGCCCCAGCATTTT
CASSLRQGNQPQHF
>NA|TRBJ2-1|NA|TRBV10-3
TGTGCCATCAGTGAGTCACAAAGGGGCATTGAGCAGTTCTTC
CAISESQRGIEQFF
>NA|TRBJ2-5|TRBD2|TRBV5-1
TGCGCCAGCAGCACCCCACTAGCGGGAGTTGGGGAGACCCAGTACTTC
CASSTPLAGVGETQYF
>NA|TRBJ2-1|TRBD2|TRBV3-1/TRBV3-2
TGTGCCAGCAGCCCAGCGGGACTAGCGGAATACAATGAGCAGTTCTTC
CASSPAGLAEYNEQFF
>once|TRBJ2-1|TRBD2|TRBV3-1/TRBV3-2
TGTGCCAGCAGCCAGGAACTAGCGGTTCTCTACAATGAGCAGTTCTTC
CASSQELAVLYNEQFF
>NA|TRBJ2-5|TRBD2|TRBV7-3
TGTGCCAGCAGCTCAACTAGCGGTGCCCAAGAGACCCAGTACTTC
CASSSTSGAQETQYF
>NA|TRBJ1-5|NA|TRBV28
TGTGCCAGCAAGAGTAATCAGCCCCAGCATTTT
CASKSNQPQHF
>few|TRBJ1-5|NA|TRBV28
TGTGCCAGCAGCGTAGATCAGCCCCAGCATTTT
CASSVDQPQHF
>once|TRBJ1-4|TRBD1|TRBV5-6
TGTGCCAGCAGCCCTCAGGGGGCGACGACTAATGAAAAACTGTTTTTT
CASSPQGATTNEKLFF
>NA|TRBJ2-2|NA|TRBV9
TGTGCCAGCAGCGTAGGGACTACCGGGGAGCTGTTTTTT
CASSVGTTGELFF
>NA|TRBJ2-1|NA|TRBV25-1
TGTGCCAGCAGTGAATTAGAGCGGGCGCGGGTCGATGAGCAGTTCTTC
CASSELERARVDEQFF
>NA|TRBJ2-3|NA|TRBV7-2
TGTGCCAGCAGCGAAACAGGGATCAGCACAGATACGCAGTATTTT
CASSETGISTDTQYF
>NA|TRBJ1-3|NA|TRBV9
TGTGCCAGCAGCTCAAGGACGGGATTAGATGGAAACACCATATATTTT
CASSSRTGLDGNTIYF
>NA|TRBJ2-1|NA|TRBV7-3
TGTGCCAGCAGCTTATCTCGGTCTAACTACAATGAGCAGTTCTTC
CASSLSRSNYNEQFF
>NA|TRBJ2-5|NA|TRBV5-4
TGTGCCAGCGCAGTAGCGGTTCAAGAGACCCAGTACTTC
CASAVAVQETQYF
>NA|TRBJ2-1|NA|TRBV24-1
TGTGCCACCAGTGATTCCGGGACACCCTACAATGAGCAGTTCTTC
CATSDSGTPYNEQFF
>NA|TRBJ1-5|TRBD1|TRBV19
TGTGCCAGTAGTAGGGGACAGGGCTCAGGACAGCCCCAGCATTTT
CASSRGQGSGQPQHF
>NA|TRBJ2-3|TRBD2|TRBV29-1
TGCAGCGTTGGTAAAAGCGGGGAAGGTGGTACGCAGTATTTT
CSVGKSGEGGTQYF
>once|TRBJ1-4|TRBD1|TRBV2
TGTGCCAGCAATATTCAGGGACAGGGAACAGAAAAACTGTTTTTT
CASNIQGQGTEKLFF
>NA|TRBJ1-4|TRBD1|TRBV19
TGTGCCAGTAGTGTGCCGGGACAGGGACATGAAAAACTGTTTTTT
CASSVPGQGHEKLFF
>NA|TRBJ2-1|TRBD2|TRBV3-1/TRBV3-2
TGTGCCAGCAGCCAAGATAATCGAGCGGGGGGTTACAATGAGCAGTTCTTC
CASSQDNRAGGYNEQFF
>NA|TRBJ1-2|TRBD1|TRBV5-6
TGTGCCAGCAGCTCGGACAGGGGATATGGCTACACCTTC
CASSSDRGYGYTF
>few|TRBJ1-2|TRBD1|TRBV30
TGTGCCTGGAGGATCGACAGGGTCTATGGCTACACCTTC
CAWRIDRVYGYTF
>NA|TRBJ1-1|NA|TRBV5-1
TGCGCCAGCAGCTTGGAAGGGGCCGGCACTGAAGCTTTCTTT
CASSLEGAGTEAFF
>few|TRBJ2-7|TRBD1|TRBV7-2
TGTGCCAGCAGCACTGGACAGGGAGTCTCCTACGAGCAGTACTTC
CASSTGQGVSYEQYF
>NA|TRBJ2-7|NA|TRBV30
TGTGCCTGGAGTTTTGGGGCCAAAACCTACGAGCAGTACTTC
CAWSFGAKTYEQYF
>NA|TRBJ2-5|NA|TRBV21-1
TGTGCCAGCAGCAAAGCGGACAGGGGGGGAGAGACCCAGTACTTC
CASSKADRGGETQYF
>NA|TRBJ2-5|TRBD1|TRBV5-1
TGCGCCAGCAGCTCGGGACAGGGGCGAGAGACCCAGTACTTC
CASSSGQGRETQYF
>NA|TRBJ2-6|NA|TRBV5-1
TGCGCCAGCAGCTTGGAACTTGATGGGGCCAACGTCCTGACTTTC
CASSLELDGANVLTF
>NA|TRBJ2-2|TRBD1|TRBV9
TGTGCCAGCAGCGCAGGGGGTCCCGGGGAGCTGTTTTTT
CASSAGGPGELFF
>NA|TRBJ2-1|TRBD2|TRBV7-9
TGTGCCAGCAGCTTAGTAGGAGCGGGGGGGCGCTCCTACAATGAGCAGTTCTTC
CASSLVGAGGRSYNEQFF
>NA|TRBJ2-1|TRBD1|TRBV2
TGTGCCAGCAGTGGACAGGGCAATGAGCAGTTCTTC
CASSGQGNEQFF
>few|TRBJ1-2|NA|TRBV7-9
TGTGCCAGCAGCTCCCTTAGGGGTGGCTACACCTTC
CASSSLRGGYTF
>medium-sized|TRBJ1-3|NA|TRBV7-9
TGTGCCAGCAGCTTCGCCGGACAATCTGGAAACACCATATATTTT
CASSFAGQSGNTIYF
>NA|TRBJ2-7|NA|TRBV24-1
TGTGCCACCAGTTCCTCCGAGACAGCCTCCTTTGGGGAGCAGTACTTC
CATSSSETASFGEQYF
>NA|TRBJ1-1|NA|TRBV30
TGTGCCTGGACCTCAATGCGGGGAGGGGGCACTGAAGCTTTCTTT
CAWTSMRGGGTEAFF
>NA|TRBJ2-1|TRBD1|TRBV14
TGTGCCAGCAGTCCGAGGGGGACAGGGGTATACAATGAGCAGTTCTTC
CASSPRGTGVYNEQFF
>NA|TRBJ2-7|TRBD1|TRBV19
TGTGCCAGTAGTCTGGGGGACAGTCCGAAGTACTTC
CASSLGDSPKYF
>NA|TRBJ2-1|NA|TRBV24-1
TGTGCCACCAGTGACCGAAGCAGACTAGTTGCTGAGCAGTTCTTC
CATSDRSRLVAEQFF
>NA|TRBJ2-1|TRBD2|TRBV7-2
TGTGCCAGCAGCTTAAGGACTAGCGGAGCCCCGGGATCCTACAATGAGCAGTTCTTC
CASSLRTSGAPGSYNEQFF
>NA|TRBJ2-7|TRBD2|TRBV19
TGTGCCAGTAGTATCTCCTCGGGACTAGCAGCCTACGAGCAGTACTTC
CASSISSGLAAYEQYF
>NA|TRBJ2-7|NA|TRBV9
TGTGCCAGCAGCCAGGACAGCTACGAGCAGTACTTC
CASSQDSYEQYF
>NA|TRBJ1-4|TRBD1|TRBV7-9
TGTGCCAGCAGCTCACCCGACAGGGCGAACGAAAAACTGTTTTTT
CASSSPDRANEKLFF
>NA|TRBJ1-4|NA|TRBV6-2/TRBV6-3
TGTGCCAGCAGTTACCGGACTACCGGGACTTCAAAACTGTTTTTT
CASSYRTTGTSKLFF
>NA|TRBJ1-5|TRBD1|TRBV19
TGTGCCAGTAGTATGACAGGGCAGGGACGCAATCAGCCCCAGCATTTT
CASSMTGQGRNQPQHF
>NA|TRBJ2-7|TRBD1|TRBV7-2
TGTGCCAGCAGCCCCCGACAGGGCAACGAGCAGTACTTC
CASSPRQGNEQYF
>NA|TRBJ2-7|TRBD1|TRBV3-1/TRBV3-2
TGTGCCAGCAGCCTATCCGGGACAGGGTCCTACGAGCAGTACTTC
CASSLSGTGSYEQYF